This T cell receptor (beta chain) stems from a study of shared clonotypes between healthy human individuals. Background on the study: The donors, two women and a few men, were aged 18 to 49. Each donor had three CD4 naive, three CD4 memory, two CD8 naive and one CD8 memory plate. Study-level points and caveats: Donor clonotype sharing was expected to depend on sequencing depth. In this cohort, only blood was sampled, and tissue repertoires likely differ.

This table comes from immunoSEQ multiplex PCR, and its TCRdb copy is limited to in-frame clones, with some not included. The profile shows approximately 640,000 clones, about 90% of them singletons. About this clone: What it recognizes is unknown. Other nucleotide sequences from this sample produce the same CDR3.

This clonotype originated in a man aged 18 to 30 in good health. Some clones in this sample may be carry-over from other donors' samples. Material for sequencing was memory CD8+ T cells from PBMCs. Noted subset: CD45RO+ cells pooled with CCR7-negative TemRA cells.

The CDR3 DNA follows: TGTGCCAGCAGCTTGGGACTAGCGGAATACAATGAGCAGTTCTTC. This gives the protein CASSLGLAEYNEQFF. This chain uses TRBV5-4 with TRBJ2-1; 9 bases agree with TRBD2. The length of the CDR3 is 15 residues. V was clipped by 0 bases and J by 4 bases; unmatched bases: 2. The germline V gene encodes CDR1 SGHNT and CDR2 YYREEE (reference sequence).